These T cell receptor beta chains were read from a single sample in a study of T cells in Graves' hyperthyroidism and ophthalmopathy. One entry per CDR3 protein, called by TCRdb with MiXCR from the multiplex PCR reads. The repertoire has about 420,000 distinct CDR3 sequences, roughly 15% of them found once; the top ten carry 5% to 6%. The sequenced sample consisted of blood. All receptors come from a woman aged 18-29 years with Graves' hyperthyroidism. CDR3s include the opening cysteine and the closing phenylalanine or tryptophan. The order of the fields is J gene, D gene, V gene, clone size, CDR3 DNA, CDR3 protein. The D gene is left open where the match is weak. The size entry is marked missing in some rows and otherwise reads once, few, many or a size class.

TRBJ2-1 | - | TRBV5-1 | - | TGCGCCAGCAGCATCCGACGGTACAATGAGCAGTTCTTC | CASSIRRYNEQFF
TRBJ2-5 | TRBD2 | TRBV15 | - | TGTGCCACCAGCACGGAACTAGCGGGAGAGGGGTCGTCCCAGTACTTC | CATSTELAGEGSSQYF
TRBJ1-3 | - | TRBV6-1 | few | TGTGCCAGCCTGGCGCTGGAATCTGGAAACACCATATATTTT | CASLALESGNTIYF
TRBJ1-1 | - | TRBV3-1 | many | TGTGCCAGCAGCCAAGACCGGATGAACACTGAAGCTTTCTTT | CASSQDRMNTEAFF
TRBJ2-2 | - | TRBV19 | - | TGTGCCAGTAGTATACTCACCCCTTACACCGGGGAGCTGTTTTTT | CASSILTPYTGELFF
TRBJ1-1 | - | TRBV7-2 | - | TGTGCCAGCAGCTTCCCCAGGAGGAACACTGAAGCTTTCTTT | CASSFPRRNTEAFF
TRBJ2-5 | - | TRBV20-1 | many | TGCAGTGCTAGTCTTCCATCCGGCGGCAGGGGCCAAGAGACCCAGTACTTC | CSASLPSGGRGQETQYF
TRBJ2-2 | TRBD2 | TRBV11-2 | many | TGTGCCAGCAGCCAGCGACTAGCGAGGGACACCGGGGAGCTGTTTTTT | CASSQRLARDTGELFF
TRBJ2-3 | TRBD1 | TRBV7-9 | - | TGTGCCAGCAGCTGGGACAGGATCGGGGATACGCAGTATTTT | CASSWDRIGDTQYF
TRBJ1-3 | - | TRBV28 | few | TGTGCCAGCAGCCTCTCGGGGGTGACTGGAAACACCATATATTTT | CASSLSGVTGNTIYF
TRBJ1-1 | - | TRBV20-1 | few | TGCAGTGCTAGAGATTGGAGTTTAGAAGCTTTCTTT | CSARDWSLEAFF
TRBJ2-7 | TRBD2 | TRBV9 | - | TGTGCCAGCAGCCGCGAGCTAGCGGGAGTGAACGAGCAGTACTTC | CASSRELAGVNEQYF
TRBJ1-2 | - | TRBV28 | many | TGTGCCAGCAGTTTACCGGGGTCCTATGGCTACACCTTC | CASSLPGSYGYTF
TRBJ2-1 | TRBD2 | TRBV2 | few | TGTGCCAGCAGTGTCCCCCTACTAGCGGCGGTTCACAATGAGCAGTTCTTC | CASSVPLLAAVHNEQFF
TRBJ1-2 | - | TRBV7-8 | - | TGTGCCAGCAGCTTAGGGGAGGGAACAGGCGGTCGTTATGGCTACACCTTC | CASSLGEGTGGRYGYTF